This T cell receptor beta chain stems from a study of blood T cell repertoires in COVID-19. The CDR3 has 13 residues. Deletions cut 0 bases from V and 8 bases from J, with 10 bases between. CDR1 is MNHEY and CDR2 is SMNVEV in the germline V gene (reference sequence). Here immunoSEQ multiplex PCR was the method, and the copy in TCRdb shows in-frame clones only, minus some. This sample has about 65,000 clones, with roughly 90% found just once. The V call is TRBV27, the J call TRBJ1-1; no firm D call. The TCR was taken from a man in his 60s with acute or convalescent COVID-19. Source material: peripheral blood. CDR3 amino acids: CASSLSSFTEAFF. CDR3 DNA sequence: TGTGCCAGCAGTTTATCTAGTTTCACGGAAGCTTTCTTT.